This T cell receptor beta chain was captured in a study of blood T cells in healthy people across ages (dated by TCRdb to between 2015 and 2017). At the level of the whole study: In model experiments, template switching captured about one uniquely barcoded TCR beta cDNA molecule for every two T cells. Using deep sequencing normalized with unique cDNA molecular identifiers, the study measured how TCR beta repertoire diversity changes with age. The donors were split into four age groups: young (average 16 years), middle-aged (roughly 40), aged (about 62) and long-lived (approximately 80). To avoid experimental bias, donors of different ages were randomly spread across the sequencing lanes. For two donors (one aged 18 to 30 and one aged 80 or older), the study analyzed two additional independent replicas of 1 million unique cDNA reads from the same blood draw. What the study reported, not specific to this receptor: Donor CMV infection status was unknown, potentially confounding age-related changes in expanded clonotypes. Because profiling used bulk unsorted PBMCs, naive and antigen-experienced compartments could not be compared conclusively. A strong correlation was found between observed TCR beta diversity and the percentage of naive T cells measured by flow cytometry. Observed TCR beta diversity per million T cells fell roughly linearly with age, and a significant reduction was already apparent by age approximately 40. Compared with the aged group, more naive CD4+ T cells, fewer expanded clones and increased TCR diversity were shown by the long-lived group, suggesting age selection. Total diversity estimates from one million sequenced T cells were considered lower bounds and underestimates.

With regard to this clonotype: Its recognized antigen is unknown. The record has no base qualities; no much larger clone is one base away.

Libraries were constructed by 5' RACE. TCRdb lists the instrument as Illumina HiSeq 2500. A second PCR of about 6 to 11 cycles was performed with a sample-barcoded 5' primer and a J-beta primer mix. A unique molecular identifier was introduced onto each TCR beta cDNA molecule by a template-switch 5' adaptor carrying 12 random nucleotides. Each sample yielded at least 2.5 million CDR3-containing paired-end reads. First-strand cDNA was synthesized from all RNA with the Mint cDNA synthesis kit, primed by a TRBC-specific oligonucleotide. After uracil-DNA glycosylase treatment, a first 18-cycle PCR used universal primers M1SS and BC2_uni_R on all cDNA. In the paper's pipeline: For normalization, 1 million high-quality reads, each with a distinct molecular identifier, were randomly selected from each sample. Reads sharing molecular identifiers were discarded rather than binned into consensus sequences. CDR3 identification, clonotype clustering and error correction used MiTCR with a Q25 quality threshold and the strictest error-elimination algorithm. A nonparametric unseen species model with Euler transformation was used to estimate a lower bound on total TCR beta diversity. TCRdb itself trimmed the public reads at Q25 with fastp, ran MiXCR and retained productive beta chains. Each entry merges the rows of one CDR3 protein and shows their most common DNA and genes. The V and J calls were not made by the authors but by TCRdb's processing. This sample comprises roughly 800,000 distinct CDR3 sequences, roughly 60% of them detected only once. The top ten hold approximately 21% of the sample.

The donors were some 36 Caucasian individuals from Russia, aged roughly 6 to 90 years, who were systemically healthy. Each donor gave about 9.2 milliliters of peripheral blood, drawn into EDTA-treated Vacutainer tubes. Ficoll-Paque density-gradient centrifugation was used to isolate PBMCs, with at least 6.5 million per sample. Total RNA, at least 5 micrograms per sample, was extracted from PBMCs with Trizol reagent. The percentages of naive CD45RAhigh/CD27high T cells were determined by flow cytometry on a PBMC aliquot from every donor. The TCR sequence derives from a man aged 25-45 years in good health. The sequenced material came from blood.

The CDR3 loop reads CASSFHRGPQETQYF. The nucleotide sequence reads TGTGCCAGCAGTTTCCACAGGGGCCCCCAAGAGACCCAGTACTTC. The chain uses TRBV27 and TRBJ2-5; TRBD1 agrees with 7 junctional bases. The CDR3 contains 15 residues, cysteine and phenylalanine counted. Only CDR3 DNA remains: 45 bases, in frame from the first base. V loses 3 bases at its end and J loses 1 base; junction bases beyond the gene matches: 5. The germline V gene (reference sequence) specifies MNHEY as CDR1 and SMNVEV as CDR2.